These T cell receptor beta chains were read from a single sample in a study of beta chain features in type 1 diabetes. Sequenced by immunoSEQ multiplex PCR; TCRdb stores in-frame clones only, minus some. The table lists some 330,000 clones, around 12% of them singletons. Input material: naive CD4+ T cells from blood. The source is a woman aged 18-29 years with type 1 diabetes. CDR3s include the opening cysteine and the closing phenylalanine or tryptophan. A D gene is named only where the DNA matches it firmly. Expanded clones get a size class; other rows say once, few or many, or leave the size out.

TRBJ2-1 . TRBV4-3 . CASSHAGTVNEQFF TGCGCCAGCAGCCACGCGGGTACAGTTAATGAGCAGTTCTTC
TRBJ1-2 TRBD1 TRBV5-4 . CASSHTGGGDGYTF TGTGCCAGCAGCCATACAGGGGGCGGTGATGGCTACACCTTC
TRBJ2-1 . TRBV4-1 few CASSTLSFRQFF TGCGCCAGCAGCACTCTTAGTTTTCGGCAGTTCTTC
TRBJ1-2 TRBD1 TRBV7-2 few CASSQDREGYGYTF TGTGCCAGCAGCCAGGACAGGGAGGGCTATGGCTACACCTTC
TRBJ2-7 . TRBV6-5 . CASSYSGGSVNEQYF TGTGCCAGCAGTTACTCGGGTGGGAGCGTGAACGAGCAGTACTTC
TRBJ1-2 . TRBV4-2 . CASSQVSDNRLDTF TGTGCCAGCAGCCAAGTATCGGACAACCGGCTAGACACCTTC
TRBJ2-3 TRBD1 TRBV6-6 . CASNLLQGLGQYF TGTGCCAGCAACCTACTACAGGGGCTGGGGCAGTATTTT
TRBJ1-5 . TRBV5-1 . CASSLDAGVQPQHF TGCGCCAGCAGCTTAGATGCGGGGGTGCAGCCCCAGCATTTT
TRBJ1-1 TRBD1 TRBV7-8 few CASSSTFTGVTEAFF TGTGCCAGCAGCTCAACGTTTACAGGGGTTACTGAAGCTTTCTTT
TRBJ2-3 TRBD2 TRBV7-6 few CASSLGGAGAGDTQYF TGTGCCAGCAGCTTAGGCGGCGCGGGAGCAGGAGATACGCAGTATTTT
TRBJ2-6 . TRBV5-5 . CASSFVRGFYSGANVLTF TGTGCCAGCAGCTTCGTCAGGGGCTTCTACTCTGGGGCCAACGTCCTGACTTTC
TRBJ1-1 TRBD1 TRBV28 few CASSITGDPEAFF TGTGCCAGCAGCATCACAGGGGACCCTGAAGCTTTCTTT
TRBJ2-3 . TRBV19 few CASSELAEPSDTQYF TGTGCCAGTAGCGAGTTAGCGGAACCTTCAGATACGCAGTATTTT
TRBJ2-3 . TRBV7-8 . CASSLGQGSTDTQYF TGTGCCAGCAGCTTAGGGCAGGGGAGCACAGATACGCAGTATTTT
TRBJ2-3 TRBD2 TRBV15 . CATSRAHSSGGVLDTQYF TGTGCCACCAGCAGAGCGCATAGTAGCGGGGGGGTTTTAGATACGCAGTATTTT
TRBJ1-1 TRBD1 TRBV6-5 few CASLRGPYTEAFF TGTGCCAGTCTCAGGGGGCCATACACTGAAGCTTTCTTT
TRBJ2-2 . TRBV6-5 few CAGRDTTGELFF TGTGCCGGACGGGATACCACCGGGGAGCTGTTTTTT
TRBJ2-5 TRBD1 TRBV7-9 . CASSPGVGTGQETQYF TGTGCCAGCAGCCCCGGCGTGGGGACAGGCCAAGAGACCCAGTACTTC
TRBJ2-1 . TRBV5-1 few CASSLGGGETEQFF TGCGCCAGCAGCTTGGGGGGAGGAGAGACCGAGCAGTTCTTC
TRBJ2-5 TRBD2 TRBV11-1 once CASSLVMVAGHIGETQYF TGTGCCAGCAGCTTAGTCATGGTAGCGGGGCACATTGGAGAGACCCAGTACTTC
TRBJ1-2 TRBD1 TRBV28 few CASSFQGASGYTF TGTGCCAGCAGTTTTCAGGGGGCGTCTGGCTACACCTTC
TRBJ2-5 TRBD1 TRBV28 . CASSPSGTGGSETQYF TGTGCCAGCAGTCCGTCAGGGACAGGGGGATCAGAGACCCAGTACTTC
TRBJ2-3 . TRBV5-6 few CASSAVGTASTDTQYF TGTGCCAGCAGCGCGGTTGGCACGGCTAGCACAGATACGCAGTATTTT
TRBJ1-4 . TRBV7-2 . CASSLRGSPGNEKLFF TGTGCCAGCAGCTTACGCGGCTCGCCCGGGAATGAAAAACTGTTTTTT
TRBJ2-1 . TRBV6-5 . CASRGGADYNEQFF TGTGCCAGCAGGGGGGGGGCAGATTACAATGAGCAGTTCTTC
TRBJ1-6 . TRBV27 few CASSLSGASYSPLHF TGTGCCAGCAGTTTGAGCGGGGCATCATATTCACCCCTCCACTTT
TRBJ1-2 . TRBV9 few CASSVGGTYGYTF TGTGCCAGCAGCGTTGGCGGCACGTATGGCTACACCTTC
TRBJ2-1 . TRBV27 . CASSPPMTGLNNEQFF TGTGCCAGCAGTCCGCCGATGACAGGCTTAAACAATGAGCAGTTCTTC
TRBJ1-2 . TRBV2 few CASSGSGRNYGYTF TGTGCCAGCAGTGGTTCAGGGAGGAACTATGGCTACACCTTC
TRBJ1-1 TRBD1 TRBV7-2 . CASSLGTGNTEAFF TGTGCCAGCAGCTTGGGGACAGGGAACACTGAAGCTTTCTTT
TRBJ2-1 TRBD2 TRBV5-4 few CASSLEGLAGVAEQFF TGTGCCAGCAGCTTGGAGGGACTAGCGGGGGTGGCTGAGCAGTTCTTC
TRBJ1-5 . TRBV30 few CAWNLGNQPQHF TGTGCCTGGAACCTAGGCAATCAGCCCCAGCATTTT
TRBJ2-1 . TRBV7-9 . CASSHRHNEQFF TGTGCCAGCAGCCACAGACATAATGAGCAGTTCTTC